Following are 29 T cell receptor beta chains from one sample sequenced in a study of human T cells and chemical hapten exposure (dated by TCRdb to about 2021). Receptors were amplified or captured by RACE. Sequencing was carried out with a NextSeq 500. TCRdb reanalyzed the raw reads on its own, using fastp at Q25 for trimming and MiXCR for clone calling, and kept in-frame beta chains. Records with the same CDR3 protein are collapsed into one entry carrying the most frequent genes and DNA. This sample comprises nearly 110,000 distinct CDR3 sequences, around 12% of them detected only once. The top ten clones comprise roughly 1.5% of the sample. In the paper's terms, the time point label means: pre-sensitization, week 0. In the paper's terms, the treatment or condition label means: therapeutic diphenylcyclopropenone sensitization with weekly scalp DPC. The material was whole blood, obtained in connection with sensitization to the hapten diphenylcyclopropenone (DPC). Source of these receptors: a woman between 45 and 60 years old with alopecia areata. Some clones in this sample may be carry-over from other donors' samples.

This clonotype was detected only once. This chain links TRBV28 with TRBJ2-7; possible D gene TRBD1, 6 bases. CDR3 length equals 13 residues. V lost 4 bases, J lost 5 bases, and 12 bases lay in between. The V gene's germline CDR1 is MDHEN and CDR2 SYDVKM. The CDR3 DNA sequence: TGTGCCAGCAGTTCGCAGGGGTTGGACGAGCAGTACTTC. The encoded protein is CASSSQGLDEQYF.

Ten or more counts support this clonotype. The J gene is TRBJ2-7, the V gene TRBV6-2 or TRBV6-3; D remains unclear. Between the trimmed V and J ends, which lost 2 bases and 0 bases, there was a span of 14 bases. CDR1 and CDR2 from the germline V gene are MNHEY and SVGEGT. CDR3 length: 16 residues. The CDR3 region has the DNA TGTGCCAGCAGTTACGGTAGGCAGCGACTCTCCTACGAGCAGTACTTC. This codes for CASSYGRQRLSYEQYF.

J is TRBJ1-5 and V is TRBV12-3 or TRBV12-4; 8 nucleotides line up with TRBD1. With V trimmed by 5 bases and J by 4 bases, 4 bases remained unmatched. The CDR3 covers 14 residues. The CDR3 nucleotides read TGTGCCAGCAGTCGGACAGGGAATAATCAGCCCCAGCATTTT. This codes for CASSRTGNNQPQHF.

This clonotype was detected ten times or more. The chain combines TRBV20-1 with TRBJ2-1; TRBD1 or TRBD2 may be the D gene (5 bases each). Trimming pared 0 bases from V and 9 bases from J, leaving 18 bases between. The CDR3 runs 15 residues. Germline CDR1 DFQATT, CDR2 SNEGSKA (reference sequence). CDR3 sequence (DNA): TGCAGTGCTAGAGATGATGGGAGCATAAGGGGTGAGCAGTTCTTC. Its translation: CSARDDGSIRGEQFF.

The sample holds many counts of this clonotype. V usage is TRBV28 and J usage is TRBJ2-7; possible D gene TRBD2, 5 bases. The CDR3 has 14 amino acids. V was clipped by 5 bases and J by 2 bases, with 13 bases between them. Germline V gives CDR1 MDHEN, CDR2 SYDVKM. CDR3 region: CASSLGGFPYEQYF. The CDR3 nucleotides are TGTGCCAGCAGTCTAGGCGGGTTCCCCTACGAGCAGTACTTC.

The chain employs TRBV20-1 and TRBJ2-7; 7 bases match TRBD1. With 0 bases clipped from V and 4 bases from J, the junction kept 6 bases outside the gene matches. CDR3 length: 14 residues. Germline assignment: CDR1 DFQATT and CDR2 SNEGSKA (reference sequence). The CDR3 DNA is TGCAGTGCTAGAGATAGTGTCAGGGGGTACGAGCAGTACTTC. Its translation: CSARDSVRGYEQYF.

The V gene is TRBV20-1, the J gene TRBJ2-3; D ambiguous. CDR1 DFQATT and CDR2 SNEGSKA come from the germline V gene (reference sequence). V gave up 0 bases and J gave up 4 bases, with 8 bases separating them. The CDR3 loop spans 13 amino acids. As DNA, the CDR3 is TGCAGTGCTAGAGATATAGCCTCAGATACGCAGTATTTT. Translated: CSARDIASDTQYF.

The genes are TRBV27 and TRBJ2-7, with D maybe TRBD1 (6 bases). CDR3 size: 14 residues. Trimming pared 3 bases from V and 2 bases from J, leaving 11 bases between. Germline lookup yields CDR1 MNHEY and CDR2 SMNVEV (reference sequence). The CDR3 DNA sequence: TGTGCCAGCAGTTTGCAGGGGAAACCCTACGAGCAGTACTTC. This gives the protein CASSLQGKPYEQYF.

In this sample, this clonotype turned up a few times. This chain uses TRBV28 with TRBJ2-5, with D tentatively TRBD1 (6 bases). V was cut by 3 bases and J by 7 bases, with 12 bases left in between. CDR3 length: 13 residues. Germline CDR1 MDHEN, CDR2 SYDVKM. CDR3 in DNA: TGTGCCAGCAGTTTGCAGGGGATTGCGACCCAGTACTTC. It yields the protein CASSLQGIATQYF.

A single count supports this clonotype. This chain uses TRBV5-5 with TRBJ1-1; D gene unclear. Germline V gene sequence: CDR1 SGHKS, CDR2 YYEKEE (reference sequence). This CDR3 comprises 11 residues. Trimming shortened V by 1 base and J by 6 bases, and 4 bases separated the two germline ends. This CDR3 is CASSLSPEAFF. CDR3 bases: TGTGCCAGCAGCTTGAGCCCTGAAGCTTTCTTT. Full variable domain (missing parts from reference TRBV5-5 and TRBJ1-1): DAGVTQSPTHLIKTRGQQVTLRCSPISGHKSVSWYQQVLGQGPQFIFQYYEKEERGRGNFPDRFSARQFPNYSSELNVNALLLGDSALYLCASSLSPEAFFGQGTRLTVV.

This clonotype was seen at least ten times. The genes are TRBV7-2 and TRBJ1-1, with D unresolved. The V gene's germline CDR1 is SGHTA and CDR2 FQGNSA. The germline V and J ends were trimmed by 2 bases and 1 base, with 11 bases remaining between them. This CDR3 has 15 amino acids. In DNA form, the CDR3 reads TGTGCCAGCAGCTTATCGGCCGGTACGAACACTGAAGCTTTCTTT. This gives the protein CASSLSAGTNTEAFF.

This clonotype was counted many times. The V call is TRBV5-1, the J call TRBJ2-5; 11 bases map to TRBD1. Germline-derived CDR1 and CDR2 are SGHRS and YFSETQ. The CDR3 consists of 15 residues. The ends lost 3 bases at V and 2 bases at J; junction bases unmatched: 3. The CDR3 spells CASSSGTGGQETQYF. The CDR3 bases are TGCGCCAGCAGCTCGGGGACAGGGGGACAAGAGACCCAGTACTTC.

A few counts support this clonotype. V is TRBV6-2 or TRBV6-3 and J is TRBJ2-7; 8 bases fit TRBD1. The CDR3 contains 14 residues. Unmatched junction bases numbered 7, after V lost 5 bases and J lost 4 bases. From germline, CDR1 is MNHEY and CDR2 SVGEGT. CDR3 amino acids: CASSERTGRYEQYF. The DNA of the CDR3 is TGTGCCAGCAGTGAGAGGACAGGGAGGTACGAGCAGTACTTC.

The chain combines TRBV6-5 with TRBJ2-1; 9 bases are shared with TRBD1. The trim removed 6 bases at V and 4 bases at J, leaving 7 bases unmatched. CDR3 size: 15 residues. Germline lookup yields CDR1 MNHEY and CDR2 SVGAGI. CDR3 sequence reads: CASSFGQGYYNEQFF. The CDR3 nucleotides read TGTGCCAGCAGCTTCGGACAGGGGTATTACAATGAGCAGTTCTTC.

The table lists this clonotype with many counts. The chain uses TRBV29-1 and TRBJ2-5; 7 bases are shared with TRBD2. Per germline, CDR1 SQVTM and CDR2 ANQGSEA. The CDR3 spans 13 residues. V was pared by 2 bases and J by 4 bases, with 4 bases of the junction left unmatched. The CDR3 bases are TGCAGCGTTGAACGGTGGGAGGGAGAGACCCAGTACTTC. Protein product: CSVERWEGETQYF.

The chain recombines TRBV5-1 with TRBJ1-5; perhaps TRBD1 as D (5 bases). This CDR3 region has 15 residues. Trimming left V 0 bases short and J 0 bases short, with 7 bases between. From germline, CDR1 is SGHRS and CDR2 YFSETQ. CDR3 DNA: TGCGCCAGCAGCTTGGAGGGGTATAGCAATCAGCCCCAGCATTTT. Its protein product is CASSLEGYSNQPQHF. The variable domain in full, completed from reference TRBV5-1 and TRBJ1-5, reads KAGVTQTPRYLIKTRGQQVTLSCSPISGHRSVSWYQQTPGQGLQFLFEYFSETQRNKGNFPGRFSGRQFSNSRSEMNVSTLELGDSALYLCASSLEGYSNQPQHFGDGTRLSIL.

The chain carries TRBV5-1 and TRBJ1-1; no reliable D call. The CDR3 totals 12 residues. Trimming took 2 bases from V and 7 from J, leaving 9 bases between them. Germline V CDR1 and CDR2: SGHRS, YFSETQ. The CDR3 region is CASSFEGFEAFF. As DNA, the CDR3 is TGCGCCAGCAGCTTCGAGGGTTTTGAAGCTTTCTTT.

The chain carries TRBV4-1 and TRBJ2-1; D remains ambiguous. Germline loops: CDR1 MGHRA, CDR2 YSYEKL. The germline V and J ends were trimmed by 4 bases and 5 bases, with 15 bases remaining between them. The CDR3 spans 15 residues. The CDR3 loop is CASSPSRPQDNEQFF. As DNA, the CDR3 is TGCGCCAGCAGCCCCTCGAGACCTCAGGACAATGAGCAGTTCTTC.

This clonotype was recorded many times. The V and J genes are TRBV2 and TRBJ1-2; the match to TRBD1 covers 9 bases. CDR3 size: 13 residues. Germline CDR1 and CDR2: SNHLY and FYNNEI. Germline trimming cut 8 bases from V and 6 bases from J; bases unmatched to any gene: 7. Written as DNA, the CDR3 is TGTGCCAGCGAAAGGACAGGGGATAATGGCTACACCTTC. It yields the protein CASERTGDNGYTF.

Ten or more counts support this clonotype. This chain connects TRBV5-6 to TRBJ2-2, with D possibly being TRBD2 (5 bases). From germline, CDR1 is SGHDT and CDR2 YYEEEE. CDR3 size: 14 residues. Between the trimmed V and J ends, which lost 2 bases and 8 bases, there was a span of 13 bases. CDR3 nucleotide sequence: TGTGCCAGCAGCTTCGGACTCGATGGTGGGGAGCTGTTTTTT. Amino acid sequence: CASSFGLDGGELFF.

V is TRBV12-3 or TRBV12-4 and J is TRBJ2-7; 8 bases line up with TRBD2. This CDR3 is built from 12 residues. V dropped 4 bases and J dropped 7; count of bases not matched to a gene: 3. DNA for the CDR3: TGTGCCAGCAGTTCGGGACTAGTAGAGCAGTACTTC. This gives the protein CASSSGLVEQYF.

The sample holds many counts of this clonotype. The chain is built from TRBV4-3 and TRBJ2-3; tentative D call: TRBD1 (6 bases). Germline V lookup: CDR1 LGHNA, CDR2 YSLEER. This CDR3 comprises 16 residues. V was pared by 0 bases and J by 2 bases, with 12 bases between. This CDR3 is CASSQDFQGNTDTQYF. The CDR3 region has the DNA TGCGCCAGCAGCCAAGATTTCCAGGGGAACACAGATACGCAGTATTTT.

This clonotype was seen more than once but under ten times. V is TRBV2 and J is TRBJ2-1; D is undetermined. The CDR3 totals 15 residues. The germline V and J ends were trimmed by 3 bases and 0 bases, with 9 bases remaining between them. Germline V gene sequence: CDR1 SNHLY, CDR2 FYNNEI. DNA for the CDR3: TGTGCCAGCAGTGAGCGGTCAAGCTCCTACAATGAGCAGTTCTTC. Translation gives CASSERSSSYNEQFF. The whole variable domain, filled in from reference TRBV2 and TRBJ2-1, reads EPEVTQTPSHQVTQMGQEVILRCVPISNHLYFYWYRQILGQKVEFLVSFYNNEISEKSEIFDDQFSVERPDGSNFTLKIRSTKLEDSAMYFCASSERSSSYNEQFFGPGTRLTVL.

This clonotype came up a few times. The chain is built from TRBV7-6 and TRBJ2-5; D is uncertain. From germline, CDR1 is SGHVS and CDR2 FNYEAQ. Trimming took off 0 bases at V and 1 base at J, with 9 bases between the two ends. This CDR3 region has 15 residues. CDR3 region: CASSLASAAQETQYF. In DNA form, the CDR3 reads TGTGCCAGCAGCTTAGCGTCGGCAGCCCAAGAGACCCAGTACTTC.

This clonotype came up a few times. This chain joins TRBV3-1 and TRBJ2-7; D gene unclear. Germline CDR1 LGHDT, CDR2 YNNKEL (reference sequence). Between the trimmed V and J ends, which lost 4 bases and 0 bases, there was a span of 16 bases. The CDR3 is 16 amino acids. The CDR3 loop is CASSPSRHWSSYEQYF. The CDR3 nucleotides read TGTGCCAGCAGCCCCAGCCGGCATTGGAGCTCCTACGAGCAGTACTTC.

This clonotype was observed a handful of times. The CDR3 here is CSARDSGGGNSPLHF. CDR3 in DNA: TGCAGTGCTAGAGATTCCGGGGGAGGTAATTCACCCCTCCACTTT. The chain joins TRBV20-1 to TRBJ1-6, with a weak D call TRBD1 (5 bases). V was shortened by 0 bases and J by 6 bases, with 12 bases between the two germline ends. The CDR3 totals 15 residues. Germline V gives CDR1 DFQATT, CDR2 SNEGSKA (reference sequence).

At least ten counts were recorded for this clonotype. J is TRBJ1-5 and V is TRBV12-3 or TRBV12-4; D is undetermined. The CDR3 covers 15 residues. The V and J ends lost 3 bases and 1 base respectively, with 10 bases between them. The CDR3 here is CASSFYLESNQPQHF. The CDR3 nucleotides are TGTGCCAGCAGTTTTTACTTGGAGAGCAATCAGCCCCAGCATTTT.

This sequence joins TRBV11-2 and TRBJ2-4; D is unresolved. This CDR3 is 16 amino acids long. V was trimmed by 1 base and J by 8 bases, leaving 18 bases between them. Germline-derived CDR1 and CDR2 are SGHAT and FQNNGV. CDR3 DNA: TGTGCCAGCAGCTTAGTTACCGGACCGCCACGGGACATTCAGTACTTC. It specifies CASSLVTGPPRDIQYF. The whole variable domain, filled in from reference TRBV11-2 and TRBJ2-4, reads EAGVAQSPRYKIIEKRQSVAFWCNPISGHATLYWYQQILGQGPKLLIQFQNNGVVDDSQLPKDRFSAERLKGVDSTLKIQPAKLEDSAVYLCASSLVTGPPRDIQYFGAGTRLSVL.

This rearrangement joins TRBV6-1 to TRBJ1-1; D is uncertain. CDR1 is MNHNS, CDR2 SASEGT, per germline. The CDR3 loop spans 12 amino acids. V shed 5 bases and J shed 11 bases, with 15 bases lying between them. As DNA, the CDR3 is TGTGCCAGCAGTTACCGACACGCGGAGGCTTTCTTT. Encoded protein: CASSYRHAEAFF.